This T cell receptor (beta chain) originates from a study of regulatory T cells in long-lasting Graves disease. Study results and limitations: Samples came from peripheral blood alone, without thyroid tissue.

The TCR beta library used iRepertoire HTBI primers with Arm-PCR amplification of CDR3. TCRdb reanalysed the multiplex PCR reads using MiXCR and keeps one entry per CDR3 protein. This sample carries 650,000 to 850,000 distinct CDR3 sequences, about 32% of them seen once, and the ten largest clones take around 42%. Time point meaning: persistent/refractory GD, antithyroid drugs over 5 years with positive TRAb. Construction of the TCR library relied on RNA isolated from PBMCs. CDR3 size: 14 residues. The trim removed 7 bases at V and 5 bases at J, leaving 8 bases unmatched. Germline V gene sequence: CDR1 SNHLY, CDR2 FYNNEI. This clonotype was counted at least ten times. What it binds is unknown.

The V gene is TRBV2, the J gene TRBJ1-5; TRBD1 matches at 7 bases. The sequence was collected from a female donor with Graves disease. This material consisted of peripheral blood mononuclear cells (PBMCs), taken when the disease was refractory, from a patient treated with antithyroid drugs. CDR3 residues: CASTGQVDYQPQHF. DNA for the CDR3: TGTGCCAGCACTGGACAGGTTGATTATCAGCCCCAGCATTTT.